These T cell receptor beta chains were read from a single sample in a study of shared clonotypes between healthy human individuals. The assay was immunoSEQ multiplex PCR, and TCRdb's table has in-frame clones only and misses some. The sample consists of about 2.2 million clones, 80% to 95% of them appearing once. The sequenced sample was naive CD8+ T cells from PBMCs. The receptor source for this set is a man younger than 30 in good health. Some clones in this sample may be carry-over from other donors' samples. Each CDR3 is given with its conserved first and last residue. A D gene is named only where the DNA matches it firmly. The listing skips clone size in some rows; elsewhere it reads once, few, many or a size class.

j_call: TRBJ2-1
d_call: TRBD2
clone_size: -
v_call: TRBV5-5
cdr3_aa: CASSLWLAGAGNEQFF
cdr3_nt: TGTGCCAGCAGCTTGTGGCTAGCGGGAGCTGGCAATGAGCAGTTCTTC

j_call: TRBJ2-7
d_call: TRBD2
clone_size: -
v_call: TRBV19
cdr3_aa: CASSLGGARGDEQYF
cdr3_nt: TGTGCCAGTAGTTTGGGTGGGGCCCGGGGGGACGAGCAGTACTTC

j_call: TRBJ1-6
d_call: -
clone_size: -
v_call: TRBV13
cdr3_aa: CASSGSDGGGAYNSPLHF
cdr3_nt: TGTGCCAGCAGTGGTAGTGACGGTGGAGGGGCCTATAATTCACCCCTCCACTTT

j_call: TRBJ2-7
d_call: TRBD2
clone_size: -
v_call: TRBV7-9
cdr3_aa: CASSLAGLAVYEQYF
cdr3_nt: TGTGCCAGCAGCTTAGCGGGACTAGCGGTTTACGAGCAGTACTTC

j_call: TRBJ2-7
d_call: -
clone_size: -
v_call: TRBV5-1
cdr3_aa: CASSGGREIEREQYF
cdr3_nt: TGCGCCAGCAGCGGGGGCCGGGAGATAGAGCGCGAGCAGTACTTC

j_call: TRBJ1-2
d_call: -
clone_size: -
v_call: TRBV29-1
cdr3_aa: CSVAQGYGYTF
cdr3_nt: TGCAGCGTTGCTCAGGGTTATGGCTACACCTTC

j_call: TRBJ2-5
d_call: -
clone_size: -
v_call: TRBV6-5
cdr3_aa: CASSYSAPIVKRTQYF
cdr3_nt: TGTGCCAGCAGTTACTCGGCCCCGATAGTGAAGCGGACCCAGTACTTC

j_call: TRBJ1-2
d_call: TRBD1
clone_size: -
v_call: TRBV29-1
cdr3_aa: CSAQGDRGYGYTF
cdr3_nt: TGCAGCGCCCAAGGGGACAGGGGTTATGGCTACACCTTC

j_call: TRBJ2-5
d_call: TRBD2
clone_size: -
v_call: TRBV11-2
cdr3_aa: CASSPGLAGEETQYF
cdr3_nt: TGTGCCAGCAGCCCCGGACTAGCGGGAGAAGAGACCCAGTACTTC

j_call: TRBJ1-2
d_call: -
clone_size: -
v_call: TRBV7-8
cdr3_aa: CASSLIRRGENYGYTF
cdr3_nt: TGTGCCAGCAGCCTTATCCGTCGCGGAGAAAACTATGGCTACACCTTC

j_call: TRBJ2-7
d_call: -
clone_size: -
v_call: TRBV27
cdr3_aa: CASSSPGQSSSYEQYF
cdr3_nt: TGTGCCAGCAGTTCCCCTGGACAGTCCTCCTCCTACGAGCAGTACTTC

j_call: TRBJ1-1
d_call: -
clone_size: -
v_call: TRBV7-3
cdr3_aa: CASSLKLGGGLNTEAFF
cdr3_nt: TGTGCCAGCAGCTTAAAGCTCGGCGGGGGCCTGAACACTGAAGCTTTCTTT

j_call: TRBJ1-4
d_call: -
clone_size: -
v_call: TRBV9
cdr3_aa: CASSAHREGANEKLFF
cdr3_nt: TGTGCCAGCAGCGCCCACCGGGAAGGAGCTAATGAAAAACTGTTTTTT

j_call: TRBJ2-7
d_call: -
clone_size: -
v_call: TRBV2
cdr3_aa: CASSEKTVSSYEQYF
cdr3_nt: TGTGCCAGCAGTGAAAAGACGGTAAGCTCCTACGAGCAGTACTTC

j_call: TRBJ1-6
d_call: -
clone_size: -
v_call: TRBV6-5
cdr3_aa: CASTRTGDNSPLHF
cdr3_nt: TGTGCCAGCACCCGGACGGGAGATAATTCACCCCTCCACTTT

j_call: TRBJ2-7
d_call: -
clone_size: -
v_call: TRBV7-9
cdr3_aa: CASSLEVDYEQYF
cdr3_nt: TGTGCCAGCAGCTTAGAGGTAGACTACGAGCAGTACTTC

j_call: TRBJ2-7
d_call: -
clone_size: -
v_call: TRBV27
cdr3_aa: CASSHQPSARSYEQYF
cdr3_nt: TGTGCCAGCAGTCACCAACCTAGCGCGAGGAGCTACGAGCAGTACTTC

j_call: TRBJ2-7
d_call: TRBD2
clone_size: -
v_call: TRBV10-3
cdr3_aa: CAISDPARVAGVLEQYF
cdr3_nt: TGTGCCATCAGTGACCCTGCTCGGGTAGCGGGAGTACTCGAGCAGTACTTC

j_call: TRBJ2-5
d_call: -
clone_size: -
v_call: TRBV18
cdr3_aa: CASSRRDNQETQYF
cdr3_nt: TGTGCCAGCTCACGCCGGGACAACCAAGAGACCCAGTACTTC

j_call: TRBJ2-3
d_call: -
clone_size: -
v_call: TRBV28
cdr3_aa: CASSRLTDTQYF
cdr3_nt: TGTGCCAGCAGTCGACTCACAGATACGCAGTATTTT

j_call: TRBJ2-5
d_call: -
clone_size: -
v_call: TRBV14
cdr3_aa: CASSQDWGAGETQYF
cdr3_nt: TGTGCCAGCAGCCAAGATTGGGGGGCAGGAGAGACCCAGTACTTC

j_call: TRBJ2-1
d_call: -
clone_size: -
v_call: TRBV27
cdr3_aa: CASSLPGRNEQFF
cdr3_nt: TGTGCCAGCAGTTTACCCGGACGGAATGAGCAGTTCTTC

j_call: TRBJ2-7
d_call: -
clone_size: once
v_call: TRBV11-2
cdr3_aa: CASSNRDRSYEQYF
cdr3_nt: TGTGCCAGCAGTAACCGGGACCGCTCCTACGAGCAGTACTTC

j_call: TRBJ2-1
d_call: -
clone_size: -
v_call: TRBV27
cdr3_aa: CASSFLGNEQFF
cdr3_nt: TGTGCCAGCAGTTTTTTGGGGAATGAGCAGTTCTTC

j_call: TRBJ1-1
d_call: -
clone_size: -
v_call: TRBV19
cdr3_aa: CASSISRNTEAFF
cdr3_nt: TGTGCCAGTAGTATTTCACGGAACACTGAAGCTTTCTTT

j_call: TRBJ2-7
d_call: TRBD2
clone_size: -
v_call: TRBV13
cdr3_aa: CASSLGRSGRAYEQYF
cdr3_nt: TGTGCCAGCAGCTTAGGTCGTAGCGGGAGGGCTTACGAGCAGTACTTC

j_call: TRBJ1-1
d_call: -
clone_size: -
v_call: TRBV27
cdr3_aa: CASSRGWGIHTEAFF
cdr3_nt: TGTGCCAGCAGTCGCGGGTGGGGGATTCACACTGAAGCTTTCTTT